The 29 T cell receptor beta chains in this list originate from one sample, sequenced in a study of neurological immune-mediated disorders. TCRdb processed the 5' RACE reads anew with MiXCR; each CDR3 protein has one entry. Altogether around 94,000 distinct CDR3 sequences are present, roughly 4% being singletons, with the ten largest covering 5% to 6.5%. Material for sequencing was PBMCs. Receptor source: a woman under 30 with multiple sclerosis.

This clonotype was seen many times. V gene TRBV20-1 combines with J gene TRBJ2-3; D ambiguous. CDR1 is DFQATT and CDR2 is SNEGSKA in the germline V gene (reference sequence). This CDR3 spans 11 amino acids. Trimming cost V 7 bases and J 5 bases, with 10 bases left between them. The CDR3 reads CSGQVGDTQYF. The CDR3 DNA sequence: TGCAGTGGCCAGGTGGGAGATACGCAGTATTTT.

This clonotype came up many times. The chain has TRBV7-2 and TRBJ2-2; D is unresolved. Between the trimmed V and J ends, which lost 2 bases and 2 bases, there was a span of 12 bases. The CDR3 length is 16 residues. CDR1 is SGHTA, CDR2 FQGNSA, per germline. The DNA for the CDR3 is TGTGCCAGCAGCTTAAGGCGGAATAGTAACACCGGGGAGCTGTTTTTT. This gives the protein CASSLRRNSNTGELFF.

V is TRBV7-8 and J is TRBJ1-1; D is unresolved. The CDR3 has 15 residues. V was shortened by 1 base and J by 2 bases, with 11 bases between the two germline ends. Germline CDR1 reads SGHVS; CDR2 reads FQNEAQ. The CDR3 is CASSLGPGFNTEAFF. The CDR3, as DNA: TGTGCCAGCAGCTTAGGTCCAGGATTTAACACTGAAGCTTTCTTT.

This clonotype has at least ten counts. V is TRBV20-1 and J is TRBJ2-5, with D possibly TRBD2 on 5 matching bases. Germline V gene sequence: CDR1 DFQATT, CDR2 SNEGSKA (reference sequence). The CDR3 totals 12 residues. V lost 3 bases and J 5 bases, leaving 10 bases between the germline ends. This CDR3 is CSASGGSETQYF. DNA for the CDR3: TGCAGTGCTAGTGGTGGGAGTGAGACCCAGTACTTC.

This clonotype was recorded at least ten times. The chain links TRBV20-1 to TRBJ2-7; a weak D match, TRBD1 (5 bases). Germline V gene sequence: CDR1 DFQATT, CDR2 SNEGSKA (reference sequence). The V gene lost 5 bases and the J gene lost 1 base, with 9 bases spanning the gap. The CDR3 loop spans 12 amino acids. In nucleotides, the CDR3 is TGCAGTGCTTCCACAGGATCCTACGAGCAGTACTTC. Its protein product is CSASTGSYEQYF.

With respect to this clonotype: One base away lies a much larger clone, so this may be a sequencing read error. The chain joins TRBV20-1 to TRBJ2-1; 12 nucleotides align to TRBD2. Germline V gene sequence: CDR1 DFQATT, CDR2 SNEGSKA (reference sequence). The CDR3 totals 15 residues. Trimming at V came to 4 bases and at J to 2 bases, leaving 3 bases not matched to a gene. The CDR3 DNA sequence: TGCAGTGCTATGTCTAGCGGGGGGGCCTACAATGAGCAGTTCTTC. This gives the protein CSAMSSGGAYNEQFF.

This clonotype has a count of ten or more. The chain links TRBV15 to TRBJ1-2; D perhaps matches TRBD1 (5 bases). Trimming stripped 5 bases from V and 7 bases from J, with 14 bases between. The length of the CDR3 is 13 residues. The V gene's germline CDR1 is LNHNV and CDR2 YYDKDF (reference sequence). The CDR3 reads CATSFGQGGGYTF. The CDR3 DNA sequence: TGTGCCACCAGCTTCGGCCAGGGCGGTGGCTACACCTTC. Variable domain in full (rest from reference TRBV15 and TRBJ1-2): DAMVIQNPRYQVTQFGKPVTLSCSQTLNHNVMYWYQQKSSQAPKLLFHYYDKDFNNEADTPDNFQSRRPNTSFCFLDIRSPGLGDTAMYLCATSFGQGGGYTFGSGTRLTVV.

Many counts were recorded for this clonotype. V usage is TRBV5-1 and J usage is TRBJ1-1, with D perhaps TRBD1 (5 bases). Trimming cost V 1 base and J 1 base, with 8 bases left between them. CDR1 and CDR2 (germline): SGHRS, YFSETQ. The CDR3 length is 14 residues. The CDR3 DNA sequence: TGCGCCAGCAGCTTGAGGGGCGGGAACACTGAAGCTTTCTTT. Translation: CASSLRGGNTEAFF.

This clonotype was seen many times. The J gene is TRBJ2-3, the V gene TRBV7-9, with 8 bases matching TRBD1. The V gene's germline CDR1 is SEHNR and CDR2 FQNEAQ (reference sequence). This CDR3 has 16 residues. With 5 bases clipped from V and 3 bases from J, the junction kept 10 bases outside the gene matches. The CDR3 region has the DNA TGTGCCAGCAGCCCGATGGACAGGGTTGGTACAGATACGCAGTATTTT. Translation: CASSPMDRVGTDTQYF.

This clonotype came up many times. This chain connects TRBV30 to TRBJ1-5; D possibly corresponds to TRBD1 (6 bases). The CDR3 has 15 residues. Germline V gene data show CDR1 as GTSNPN and CDR2 as SVGIG (reference sequence). The V end was cut by 0 bases, the J end by 0 bases, with 9 bases between. The CDR3 coding sequence is TGTGCCTGGAGTGTACGAGGGGGTAGCAATCAGCCCCAGCATTTT. This gives the protein CAWSVRGGSNQPQHF. The whole variable domain, filled in from reference TRBV30 and TRBJ1-5, reads SQTIHQWPATLVQPVGSPLSLECTVEGTSNPNLYWYRQAAGRGLQLLFYSVGIGQISSEVPQNLSASRPQDRQFILSSKKLLLSDSGFYLCAWSVRGGSNQPQHFGDGTRLSIL.

This clonotype was detected ten times or more. This chain joins TRBV3-1 and TRBJ2-3; 9 bases map to TRBD1. CDR3 length: 16 residues. V was pared by 2 bases and J by 0 bases, with 3 bases of the junction left unmatched. The germline V gene has CDR1 LGHDT and CDR2 YNNKEL (reference sequence). The CDR3 spells CASSQSTGGSTDTQYF. The CDR3 DNA sequence: TGTGCCAGCAGCCAATCGACAGGGGGGAGCACAGATACGCAGTATTTT.

This clonotype was picked up many times. The chain carries TRBV5-6 and TRBJ2-1, with no clear D. Per the germline V gene, CDR1 is SGHDT and CDR2 is YYEEEE. V was clipped by 5 bases and J by 4 bases, with 13 bases between them. The CDR3 contains 14 residues. The CDR3 DNA reads as TGTGCCAGCAGACAGTCGGATAAGTACAATGAGCAGTTCTTC. Translation: CASRQSDKYNEQFF.

This clonotype was detected ten times or more. The chain couples TRBV6-2 or TRBV6-3 to TRBJ2-7; D ambiguous. The CDR3 has 16 residues. V lost 0 bases to trimming and J lost 0 bases, with 12 bases between them. Germline V gene sequence: CDR1 MNHEY, CDR2 SVGEGT. This CDR3 reads CASSYSGVGNSYEQYF. CDR3 coding DNA: TGTGCCAGCAGTTACTCGGGCGTAGGGAACTCCTACGAGCAGTACTTC.

This clonotype has ten or more counts. The CDR3 spells CASSRGLAAFF. The CDR3, as DNA: TGTGCCAGCAGTCGGGGACTAGCAGCATTCTTC. This rearrangement joins TRBV6-5 to TRBJ2-1, with 9 bases that match TRBD2. The germline gives CDR1 MNHEY, CDR2 SVGAGI. The CDR3 runs 11 residues. The V and J ends lost 5 bases and 16 bases, in that order; junction bases with no gene match: 6.

This clonotype was observed a few times. A junction boundary mismatches the germline segment, possibly from a read error. This chain joins TRBV5-1 and TRBJ1-5; D remains unclear. Germline CDR1 and CDR2: SGHRS and YFSETQ. The CDR3 runs to 13 residues. CDR3 bases: TGCGCCAGCAGCTTTAGGCCCGGGAAGACCCAGAATTTT. Translation: CASSFRPGKTQNF. Drawing the rest from reference TRBV5-1 and TRBJ1-5, the complete variable domain is KAGVTQTPRYLIKTRGQQVTLSCSPISGHRSVSWYQQTPGQGLQFLFEYFSETQRNKGNFPGRFSGRQFSNSRSEMNVSTLELGDSALYLCASSFRPGKTQNFGDGTRLSIL.

This clonotype showed up many times. The chain joins TRBV29-1 to TRBJ1-4; tentatively, D is TRBD1 (5 bases). CDR1 is SQVTM, CDR2 ANQGSEA, per germline. The CDR3 sequence is 14 residues long. V lost 4 bases to trimming and J lost 8 bases, with 17 bases between them. The CDR3: CSVGVGGVGEKLFF. The CDR3 DNA reads as TGCAGCGTTGGAGTTGGGGGGGTAGGGGAAAAACTGTTTTTT. The entire variable domain, with the rest obtained from reference TRBV29-1 and TRBJ1-4, is as follows: SAVISQKPSRDICQRGTSLTIQCQVDSQVTMMFWYRQQPGQSLTLIATANQGSEATYESGFVIDKFPISRPNLTFSTLTVSNMSPEDSSIYLCSVGVGGVGEKLFFGSGTQLSVL.

This clonotype has at least ten counts. The chain joins TRBV5-1 to TRBJ2-6; 8 positions agree with TRBD2. Germline values: CDR1 SGHRS, CDR2 YFSETQ. V dropped 3 bases and J dropped 1; count of bases not matched to a gene: 18. The CDR3 contains 21 residues. CDR3 in amino acids: CASSSMPPRSGGESGANVLTF. The CDR3 DNA reads TGCGCCAGCAGCTCCATGCCCCCCCGGTCGGGGGGGGAATCTGGGGCCAACGTCCTGACTTTC.

This clonotype has ten or more counts. The rearrangement links TRBV10-3 to TRBJ2-1, with TRBD2 matching over 11 bases. The CDR3 is 14 residues long. Germline trimming cut 4 bases from V and 5 bases from J; bases unmatched to any gene: 1. CDR1 is ENHRY and CDR2 is SYGVKD in the germline V gene. CDR3: CAISVAGGNNEQFF. In DNA form, the CDR3 reads TGTGCCATCAGTGTAGCGGGGGGGAACAATGAGCAGTTCTTC.

At least ten counts were recorded for this clonotype. This chain uses TRBV10-3 with TRBJ1-2; D is unresolved. CDR1 and CDR2 (germline): ENHRY, SYGVKD. The CDR3 totals 13 residues. Trimming took off 5 bases at V and 4 bases at J, with 11 bases between the two ends. The CDR3 sequence: CAISFEGVYGYTF. The CDR3 bases are TGTGCCATCAGTTTTGAGGGTGTCTATGGCTACACCTTC.

V and J are TRBV11-3 and TRBJ2-2, with a possible D match to TRBD1 (6 bases). The V end was cut by 1 base, the J end by 7 bases, with 13 bases between. The CDR3 length is 15 residues. Germline CDR1 is SGHNT and CDR2 is YENEEA. The CDR3 region is CASSLVGAEVGELFF. The CDR3 bases are TGTGCCAGCAGCTTAGTGGGGGCTGAGGTCGGGGAGCTGTTTTTT.

This clonotype came up many times. The chain uses TRBV29-1 and TRBJ2-1; 11 nucleotides align to TRBD2. In germline, CDR1 is SQVTM, CDR2 ANQGSEA. V lost 3 bases to trimming and J lost 5 bases; unmatched junction nucleotides: 6. The CDR3 contains 15 residues. The CDR3 nucleotides are TGCAGCGTTGAGGCGACTAGCGGGGTCAACAATGAGCAGTTCTTC. It codes for CSVEATSGVNNEQFF.

This clonotype was picked up many times. This chain uses TRBV5-1 with TRBJ1-1; a possible D gene is TRBD1 (6 bases). Germline values: CDR1 SGHRS, CDR2 YFSETQ. V was shortened by 0 bases and J by 7 bases, with 13 bases between the two germline ends. The CDR3 consists of 14 residues. This chain's CDR3 is CASSLEGGPLEAFF. Written as DNA, the CDR3 is TGCGCCAGCAGCTTGGAAGGGGGGCCCCTTGAAGCTTTCTTT.

Many counts were recorded for this clonotype. The gene calls are TRBV7-3 and TRBJ2-1, with TRBD2 as a possible D gene (5 bases). This CDR3 is built from 15 residues. V shed 6 bases and J shed 2 bases, with 14 bases lying between them. From germline, CDR1 is SGHTA and CDR2 FQGTGA. The DNA of the CDR3 is TGTGCCAGCAGACTCTCCGCCGGGGCCTACAATGAGCAGTTCTTC. Amino acids: CASRLSAGAYNEQFF.

This clonotype was detected ten times or more. The chain carries TRBV18 and TRBJ2-1; the D gene is possibly TRBD1 (7 bases). This CDR3 comprises 16 residues. Between the trimmed V and J ends, which lost 6 bases and 0 bases, there was a span of 15 bases. Per germline, CDR1 KGHSH and CDR2 LQKENI. The CDR3 protein is CASSTIRGVSYNEQFF. Written as DNA, the CDR3 is TGTGCCAGCTCTACGATCAGGGGGGTCTCCTACAATGAGCAGTTCTTC.

This clonotype was counted at least ten times. V and J are TRBV5-1 and TRBJ2-7; 15 bases match TRBD2. This CDR3 is 17 amino acids long. Germline values: CDR1 SGHRS, CDR2 YFSETQ. Trimming cost V 3 bases and J 2 bases; bases outside gene matches: 6. For the CDR3, the DNA is TGCGCCAGCAGCTATGGACTAGCGGGGGGGCCTCCCTACGAGCAGTACTTC. Its translation: CASSYGLAGGPPYEQYF.

This clonotype was detected ten times or more. This chain links TRBV28 with TRBJ2-7; the match to TRBD2 covers 7 bases. The germline CDR1 and CDR2 sequences are MDHEN and SYDVKM. The CDR3 consists of 15 residues. V shed 5 bases and J 0 bases; nucleotides not matched to a gene: 7. CDR3 residues: CASSMTSPSSYEQYF. Here the CDR3 DNA reads TGTGCCAGCAGTATGACTAGCCCAAGCTCCTACGAGCAGTACTTC.

This clonotype was counted many times. The chain recombines TRBV27 with TRBJ2-3; 9 nucleotides line up with TRBD2. Germline CDR1 MNHEY, CDR2 SMNVEV (reference sequence). V trimming: 2 bases; J trimming: 12 bases; junction bases outside the gene matches: 12. The CDR3 spans 15 residues. CDR3 DNA sequence: TGTGCCAGCAGTTTAGCGGCAGCCGGGACTAGCTTTCAGTATTTT. Amino acid sequence: CASSLAAAGTSFQYF.

This clonotype was picked up many times. The rearrangement joins TRBV5-1 to TRBJ1-3; D unresolved. From germline, CDR1 is SGHRS and CDR2 YFSETQ. The CDR3 totals 14 residues. Trimming took 4 bases from V and 4 from J, leaving 12 bases between them. The CDR3 is CASSLRVLGNTIYF. In DNA, the CDR3 is TGCGCCAGCAGCCTTCGGGTCCTCGGAAACACCATATATTTT.

This clonotype has ten or more counts. The J gene is TRBJ1-5, the V gene TRBV18; 10 bases match TRBD1. This CDR3 contains 16 residues. Germline trimming cut 4 bases from V and 4 bases from J; bases unmatched to any gene: 7. Germline CDR1 KGHSH, CDR2 LQKENI. The CDR3 loop reads CASSLKDRGGNQPQHF. The CDR3 nucleotides are TGTGCCAGCTCACTAAAGGACAGGGGGGGTAATCAGCCCCAGCATTTT.